There are a few counts of the clone carrying this T cell receptor (beta chain). Its antigen is unidentified. Germline CDR1 SQVTM, CDR2 ANQGSEA. V shed 6 bases and J 7 bases; nucleotides not matched to a gene: 8. The CDR3 runs to 13 residues. The method was immunoSEQ multiplex PCR; TCRdb's version includes in-frame clones alone and lacks a portion of them. The table records around 78,000 clones, approximately 90% of them present only once. These data belong to a study of T cell responses to AZD1222 COVID-19 vaccine. General study points: Only a handful of AZD1222 recipients tested seropositive at baseline.

The chain links TRBV29-1 to TRBJ1-5, with 8 bases identical to TRBD1. The sequencing here drew on peripheral blood, taken on day 0 of AZD1222 vaccination. The source is an adult in good health. This chain's CDR3 is CSVRDRGVQPQHF. CDR3 coding DNA: TGCAGCGTACGTGACAGGGGCGTCCAGCCCCAGCATTTT.